This TCR beta chain comes out of a study of control samples from healthy donors and cancer patients. The protocol was immunoSEQ multiplex PCR, while the TCRdb copy is restricted to in-frame clones and leaves out a portion. The sample contains tens of thousands of clones, around 79% of which appear only once. CDR3 length equals 16 residues. V dropped 5 bases and J dropped 4; count of bases not matched to a gene: 11. The germline V gene encodes CDR1 SGHTA and CDR2 FQGNSA. Sequenced material: PBMCs. The chain carries TRBV7-2 and TRBJ1-2, with TRBD1 identical over 9 bases. This sequence was found in a man aged 60 to 75 with head and neck cancer. The CDR3 loop reads CASSPRTGDLGYGYTF. The CDR3 coding sequence is TGTGCCAGCAGCCCTAGGACAGGGGATCTGGGCTATGGCTACACCTTC.